This T cell receptor (beta chain) came from a study of technical replicates of blood from a handful of donors (dated by TCRdb to about 2017). This clone has just one count. What this receptor recognizes is not known. No much larger clone is present one base from it, and per-base qualities are unavailable. Library preparation employed the immunoSEQ multiplex PCR assay. TCRdb obtained this table from immuneACCESS and retained in-frame rearrangements with V and J assigned. These tables miss some clones; where compared with another copy, unresolved V genes account for less than half of the shortfall, and the remainder is unexplained. In this sample the table shows tens of thousands of clones, about 86% of which occur a single time. The top ten hold approximately 5.4% of the sample. CDR1 and CDR2 are read off the germline V gene (reference sequence) as SGHAT and FQDESV. From the cysteine through the phenylalanine, the CDR3 covers 15 amino acids. Left in the record is the CDR3 DNA by itself, 45 bases read in frame from the first base. V is pared back by 5 bases and J by 2 bases, with 14 bases lying between the germline termini.

This sequence was found in a human donor in good health. Some clones in this sample may be carry-over from other donors' samples. The specimen sequenced was PBMCs. The chain employs TRBV11-1 and TRBJ2-3; the D gene is perhaps TRBD1, on 6 matching bases. The sequenced DNA is TGTGCCAGCAGCCGGGCAGGGGTGAACACAGATACGCAGTATTTT. Translated, this gives CASSRAGVNTDTQYF.